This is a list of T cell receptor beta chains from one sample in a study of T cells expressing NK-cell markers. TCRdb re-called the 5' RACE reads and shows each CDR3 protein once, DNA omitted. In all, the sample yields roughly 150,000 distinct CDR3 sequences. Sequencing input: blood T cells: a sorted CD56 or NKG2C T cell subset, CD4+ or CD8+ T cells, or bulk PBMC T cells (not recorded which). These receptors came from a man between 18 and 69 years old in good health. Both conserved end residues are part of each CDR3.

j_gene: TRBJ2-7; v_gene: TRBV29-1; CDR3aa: CSVGGGSSYEQYF
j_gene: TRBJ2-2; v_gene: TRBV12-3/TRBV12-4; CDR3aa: CASRGITGELFF
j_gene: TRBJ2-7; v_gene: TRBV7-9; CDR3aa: CASSTVGTGGRMVEQYF
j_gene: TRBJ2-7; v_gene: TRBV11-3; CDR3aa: CASSFGRGGLGEQYF
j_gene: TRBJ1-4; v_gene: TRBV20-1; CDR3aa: CSARDQGSSSNEKLFF
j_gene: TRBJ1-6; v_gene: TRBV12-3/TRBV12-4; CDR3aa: CASSPDYYNSPLHF
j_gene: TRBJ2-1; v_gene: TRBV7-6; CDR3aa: CASSSMDNEQFF
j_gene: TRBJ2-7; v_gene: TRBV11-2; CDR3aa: CASSLNGARMEQYF
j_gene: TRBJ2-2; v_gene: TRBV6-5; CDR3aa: CASSYSQGTGELFF
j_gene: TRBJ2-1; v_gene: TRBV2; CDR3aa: CASTEGQANEQFF
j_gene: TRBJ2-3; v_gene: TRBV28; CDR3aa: CASSPGLAGGPPTQYF
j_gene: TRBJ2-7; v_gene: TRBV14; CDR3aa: CASSQDLIGMWEQYF
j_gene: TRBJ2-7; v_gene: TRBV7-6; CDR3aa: CASSQTTGYEQYF
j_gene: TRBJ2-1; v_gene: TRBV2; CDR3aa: CASSDNRDRLYNEQFF